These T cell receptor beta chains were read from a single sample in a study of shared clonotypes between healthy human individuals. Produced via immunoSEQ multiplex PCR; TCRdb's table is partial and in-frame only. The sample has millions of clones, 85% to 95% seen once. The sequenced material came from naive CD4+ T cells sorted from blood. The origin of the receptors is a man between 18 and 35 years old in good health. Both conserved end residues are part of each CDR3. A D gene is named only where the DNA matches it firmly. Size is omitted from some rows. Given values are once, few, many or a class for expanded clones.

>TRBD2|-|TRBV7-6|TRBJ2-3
TGTGCCAGCAGCTTAGCATCTTCTCTAGCGGGAGGGACAGATACGCAGTATTTT
CASSLASSLAGGTDTQYF
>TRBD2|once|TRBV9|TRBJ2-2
TGTGCCAGCAGCGTAGCCGGGGGACTAGCGGTGAACACCGGGGAGCTGTTTTTT
CASSVAGGLAVNTGELFF
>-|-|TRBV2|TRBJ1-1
TGTGCCAGCAGTGGGCTACAGGGGAACACTGAAGCTTTCTTT
CASSGLQGNTEAFF
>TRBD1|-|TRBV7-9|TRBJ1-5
TGTGCCAGCAGCCCGGGACAGTTAAGCAATCAGCCCCAGCATTTT
CASSPGQLSNQPQHF
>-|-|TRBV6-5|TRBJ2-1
TGTGCCAGCAGCTCCAGGGGGAGGAATGAGCAGTTCTTC
CASSSRGRNEQFF
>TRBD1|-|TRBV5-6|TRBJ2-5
TGTGCCAGCAGCTTCAGGGGGCAGACCCAGTACTTC
CASSFRGQTQYF
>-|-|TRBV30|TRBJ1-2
TGTGCCTGGAGTGTACGCACTTTCTATGGCTACACCTTC
CAWSVRTFYGYTF
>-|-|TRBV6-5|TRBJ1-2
TGTGCCACCTCCGGACGGTTTAACTATGGCTACACCTTC
CATSGRFNYGYTF
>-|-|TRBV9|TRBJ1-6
TGTGCCAGCAGCGTAGGACCGCTGCCCGATAATTCACCCCTCCACTTT
CASSVGPLPDNSPLHF
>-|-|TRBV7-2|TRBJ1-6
TGTGCCAGCAGCTTAGGTGGAATGAGGGGGAGGAATTCACCCCTCCACTTT
CASSLGGMRGRNSPLHF
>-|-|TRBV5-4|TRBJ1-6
TGTGCCAGCAGCTTGGAGGAGAATTCACCCCTCCACTTT
CASSLEENSPLHF
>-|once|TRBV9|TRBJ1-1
TGTGCCAGCAGTTCAGGGTGGAACACTGAAGCTTTCTTT
CASSSGWNTEAFF
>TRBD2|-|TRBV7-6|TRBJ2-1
TGTGCCAGCAGCTTAGTCGGGCTAGCGGGGCAGAGCTCCTACAATGAGCAGTTCTTC
CASSLVGLAGQSSYNEQFF
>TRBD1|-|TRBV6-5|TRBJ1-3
TGTGCCAGCAGTTACTCGGGTACAGGGGAATATTTT
CASSYSGTGEYF
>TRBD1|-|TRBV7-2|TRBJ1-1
TGTGCCAGCAGCCGAGGACAGGGGGCAGGAGACACTGAAGCTTTCTTT
CASSRGQGAGDTEAFF
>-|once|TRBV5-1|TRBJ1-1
TGCGCCAGCAGTCGATACACTTTGAACACTGAAGCTTTCTTT
CASSRYTLNTEAFF
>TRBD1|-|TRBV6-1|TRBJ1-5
TGTGCCAGCAGTGAATCAAGGACAGGGGGCGAGCGGCCCCAGCATTTT
CASSESRTGGERPQHF
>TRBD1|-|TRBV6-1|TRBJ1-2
TGTGCCAGCAGTGAATTAGGGACAGGGGGTTATGGCTACACCTTC
CASSELGTGGYGYTF
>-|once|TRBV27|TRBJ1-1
TGTGCCAGCAGTTTATTAGAGCCCGGCACTGAAGCTTTCTTT
CASSLLEPGTEAFF
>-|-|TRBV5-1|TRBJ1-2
TGCGCCAGCAGCCCGGATGTAGGGAACTATGGCTACACCTTC
CASSPDVGNYGYTF
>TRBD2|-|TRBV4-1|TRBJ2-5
TGCGCCAGCAGCCAAGGACTAGCGGGGATCGAGACCCAGTACTTC
CASSQGLAGIETQYF
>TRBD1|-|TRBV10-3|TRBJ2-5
TGTGCCATCAGTGGCCGGGACAGGCTCCAAGAGACCCAGTACTTC
CAISGRDRLQETQYF
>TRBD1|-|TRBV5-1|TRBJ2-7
TGCGCCAGCAGTCCAGCCGGGACAGGGACCTACGAGCAGTACTTC
CASSPAGTGTYEQYF
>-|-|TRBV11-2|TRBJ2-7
TGTGCCAGCAGCCCCCTTTTAACCCGTCTCTCCTACGAGCAGTACTTC
CASSPLLTRLSYEQYF
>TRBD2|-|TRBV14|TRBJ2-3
TGTGCCAGCAGGCCGACCAGCGGGGCCCGCCTGGGTACGCAGTATTTT
CASRPTSGARLGTQYF
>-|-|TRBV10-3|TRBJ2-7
TGTGCCATCAGTGGCGCGGTATCGGTCGAGCAGTACTTC
CAISGAVSVEQYF
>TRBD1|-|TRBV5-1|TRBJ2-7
TGCGCCAGCAGCTTTGACAGGGAAGCCTACGAGCAGTACTTC
CASSFDREAYEQYF
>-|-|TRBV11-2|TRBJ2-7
TGTGCCAGCAGCCTTAGTACAGGGGAGGGATACGAGCAGTACTTC
CASSLSTGEGYEQYF